The next 23 T cell receptor beta chains were all read from a single sample in a study of vaccination effects on CD4 cells after COVID-19. Sequencing followed a ViraFEST assay step that expanded antigen-specific CD4+ T cells with viral peptide pools. CD4+ T cell isolation took place after approximately ten days of culture. Vaccine recipients lacked prior SARS-CoV-2 infection and had negative nucleocapsid antibodies. Clones were read by immunoSEQ multiplex PCR, and TCRdb kept only the in-frame ones, dropping some. This sample has roughly 41,000 clones, with around 66% found just once. Their specific antigens are unknown. The source material was CD4+ T cells from PBMCs cultured with HCoV-OC43 spike peptides, sampled before COVID-19 vaccination. Subset here: HCoV-OC43 spike overlapping peptide pool stimulation. The receptors derive from a human donor who received a COVID-19 vaccine.

This clone is a singleton in its sample. The CDR3 loop reads CASSYAGSGDTQYF. In nucleotides, the CDR3 is TGTGCCAGCAGTTATGCCGGGAGCGGGGATACGCAGTATTTT. This rearrangement joins TRBV6-5 to TRBJ2-3, with D possibly matching TRBD2 (6 bases). The length of the CDR3 is 14 residues. V was cut by 3 bases and J by 6 bases, with 13 bases left in between. Germline-derived CDR1 and CDR2 are MNHEY and SVGAGI.

This chain joins TRBV3-1 (or the pseudogene TRBV3-2) and TRBJ1-6; D is uncertain. Trimming took off 1 base at V and 13 bases at J, with 8 bases between the two ends. The germline V gene encodes CDR1 LGHDT and CDR2 YNNKEL (reference sequence). This CDR3 spans 12 amino acids. This CDR3 reads CASSQGDSPLHF. The CDR3 DNA is TGTGCCAGCAGCCAAGGAGATAGTCCCCTCCACTTT.

The CDR3, as DNA: TGTGCCAGCAGCTTAGGCAGGAGTCAGCCCCAGCATTTT. This encodes CASSLGRSQPQHF. V usage is TRBV7-2 and J usage is TRBJ1-5; D is unresolved. Per the germline V gene, CDR1 is SGHTA and CDR2 is FQGNSA. The CDR3 has 13 amino acids. V was shortened by 1 base and J by 6 bases, with 7 bases between the two germline ends.

This rearrangement joins TRBV30 to TRBJ1-5; D is undetermined. Germline CDR1 GTSNPN, CDR2 SVGIG (reference sequence). CDR3 length equals 15 residues. Trimming pared 0 bases from V and 4 bases from J, leaving 13 bases between. CDR3 amino acids: CAWSVSSAGNQPQHF. CDR3 bases: TGTGCCTGGAGTGTGTCGTCGGCTGGGAATCAGCCCCAGCATTTT.

A few counts support this clone. The chain couples TRBV27 to TRBJ2-2, with TRBD1 identical over 9 bases. Germline CDR1 MNHEY, CDR2 SMNVEV (reference sequence). CDR3 length equals 14 residues. After removal of 7 bases from V and 1 base from J, the junction contained 1 base not matched to a gene. CDR3 nucleotides: TGTGCCAGCACGGGACAGGGGAACACCGGGGAGCTGTTTTTT. The encoded protein is CASTGQGNTGELFF.

The chain couples TRBV18 to TRBJ1-1; D might be TRBD1 (5 bases). Trimming took 6 bases from V and 10 from J, leaving 27 bases between them. Germline CDR1 reads KGHSH; CDR2 reads LQKENI. CDR3 length: 16 residues. CDR3 residues: CASSPRVGQATGGAFF. DNA for the CDR3: TGTGCCAGCTCCCCCAGGGTGGGGCAGGCTACTGGGGGAGCTTTCTTT.

V and J are TRBV5-4 and TRBJ2-1, with 10 bases matching TRBD2. J gave up 10 bases and V 0 bases, and 10 bases lay outside the gene matches. The CDR3 contains 16 residues. Per the germline V gene, CDR1 is SGHNT and CDR2 is YYREEE (reference sequence). The CDR3 region has the DNA TGTGCCAGCAGCTTGGATCTCAGCGGGAGGGCCATCGAGCAGTTCTTC. This codes for CASSLDLSGRAIEQFF.

Turning to this clone: One junction end disagrees with the germline gene, perhaps due to a read error. The chain is built from TRBV12-3 or TRBV12-4 and TRBJ2-5; D not resolved. The CDR3 sequence is 13 residues long. The CDR3 DNA reads TGTGCCAGCAGCTTAGGGCAGGAAGAGACCCAGTACTTC. This sequence encodes CASSLGQEETQYF.

The CDR3 region has the DNA TGTGCCACCAGCAGAGATGCGGCGGTTCAACTCGGTGGCTACACCTTC. Protein sequence: CATSRDAAVQLGGYTF. The V gene is TRBV15, the J gene TRBJ1-2; D is unclear. The length of the CDR3 is 16 residues. V gave up 0 bases and J gave up 7 bases, with 18 bases separating them. The V gene's germline CDR1 is LNHNV and CDR2 YYDKDF (reference sequence). The whole variable domain, filled in from reference TRBV15 and TRBJ1-2, reads DAMVIQNPRYQVTQFGKPVTLSCSQTLNHNVMYWYQQKSSQAPKLLFHYYDKDFNNEADTPDNFQSRRPNTSFCFLDIRSPGLGDTAMYLCATSRDAAVQLGGYTFGSGTRLTVV.

V is TRBV5-4 and J is TRBJ1-1; possibly TRBD1 for D (6 bases). The CDR3 length is 13 residues. Trimming took off 6 bases at V and 8 bases at J, with 17 bases between the two ends. From germline, CDR1 is SGHNT and CDR2 YYREEE (reference sequence). Here the CDR3 DNA reads TGTGCCAGCACTCCGGGGGGGGCGGTCGAAGCTTTCTTT. It codes for CASTPGGAVEAFF.

V usage is TRBV23-1 and J usage is TRBJ2-1; 8 nucleotides match TRBD1. TRBV23-1 is recorded as an ORF, its role being uncertain. With V trimmed by 2 bases and J by 5 bases, 5 bases remained unmatched. The CDR3 consists of 15 residues. CDR3 bases: TGCGCCAGCAGTCAAAAGGGACAGGCCGACAATGAGCAGTTCTTC. Protein product: CASSQKGQADNEQFF.

The chain couples TRBV7-2 to TRBJ2-2; D assignment may be TRBD1 or TRBD2 (6 bases each). Germline V gives CDR1 SGHTA, CDR2 FQGNSA. The CDR3 totals 14 residues. The ends were cut back, 6 bases at V and 2 bases at J, with 10 bases in the middle. The CDR3 sequence: CASRGAGNTGELFF. The CDR3 coding sequence is TGTGCCAGCAGGGGGGCGGGAAACACCGGGGAGCTGTTTTTT. Full variable domain (outside the CDR3, taken from reference TRBV7-2 and TRBJ2-2): GAGVSQSPSNKVTEKGKDVELRCDPISGHTALYWYRQSLGQGLEFLIYFQGNSAPDKSGLPSDRFSAERTGGSVSTLTIQRTQQEDSAVYLCASRGAGNTGELFFGEGSRLTVL.

This clone was found a few times. CDR3 in amino acids: CASSPLDRRETQYF. The DNA for the CDR3 is TGCGCCAGCAGCCCCCTGGACAGGAGAGAGACCCAGTACTTC. The chain links TRBV5-1 to TRBJ2-5, with 7 bases aligning to TRBD1. From germline, CDR1 is SGHRS and CDR2 YFSETQ. This CDR3 contains 14 residues. V shed 4 bases, J shed 4 bases, and the junction held 7 bases outside the gene matches.

The J gene is TRBJ2-7, the V gene TRBV11-3; tentatively, D is TRBD1 (7 bases). Deletions cut 1 base from V and 2 bases from J, with 12 bases between. This CDR3 is 15 amino acids long. Germline values: CDR1 SGHNT, CDR2 YENEEA. The CDR3 nucleotides read TGTGCCAGCAGCTTAGCCGCAGGGGGGACCTACGAGCAGTACTTC. This translates into CASSLAAGGTYEQYF. The complete variable domain, with remaining parts taken from reference TRBV11-3 and TRBJ2-7, reads EAGVVQSPRYKIIEKKQPVAFWCNPISGHNTLYWYLQNLGQGPELLIRYENEEAVDDSQLPKDRFSAERLKGVDSTLKIQPAELGDSAVYLCASSLAAGGTYEQYFGPGTRLTVT.

This chain joins TRBV7-9 and TRBJ2-5, with 8 bases lining up with TRBD1. The J segment lost 2 bases and the V segment lost 1 base, leaving 3 bases of the junction unmatched. This CDR3 region has 15 residues. Looked up from germline, CDR1 is SEHNR and CDR2 is FQNEAQ (reference sequence). The CDR3 nucleotides are TGTGCCAGCAGCTTAGGGGACAGGCGGCAAGAGACCCAGTACTTC. Its translation: CASSLGDRRQETQYF.

The chain combines TRBV5-1 with TRBJ2-2, with 11 bases identical to TRBD2. The junction had 7 bases not matched to a gene; V was cut back by 2 bases and J by 7 bases. Germline loops: CDR1 SGHRS, CDR2 YFSETQ. The CDR3 runs 16 residues. The CDR3 sequence: CASSLTSGSFDGELFF. As DNA, the CDR3 is TGCGCCAGCAGCTTAACTAGCGGGAGTTTCGACGGGGAGCTGTTTTTT.

V is TRBV27 and J is TRBJ1-4; D ambiguous. Germline V gene data show CDR1 as MNHEY and CDR2 as SMNVEV (reference sequence). V lost 7 bases and J 0 bases, leaving 15 bases between the germline ends. The CDR3 is 16 residues long. The DNA of the CDR3 is TGTGCCAGCAAGCCCCTAAGAGGTGCAACTAATGAAAAACTGTTTTTT. Residues: CASKPLRGATNEKLFF.

For this clone: A junction boundary mismatches the germline segment, possibly from a read error. The V call is TRBV4-1, the J call TRBJ1-5; TRBD1 matches at 8 bases. This CDR3 is 17 amino acids long. Germline-derived CDR1 and CDR2 are MGHRA and YSYEKL. The CDR3 here is CASSQGVGRGRLQPQHF. The CDR3 nucleotides read TGCGCCAGCAGTCAAGGCGTGGGCAGGGGGCGACTTCAGCCCCAGCATTTT.

A single count supports this clone. The chain employs TRBV7-8 and TRBJ2-3; no clear D. Per the germline V gene, CDR1 is SGHVS and CDR2 is FQNEAQ. The germline V and J ends were trimmed by 4 bases and 8 bases, with 22 bases remaining between them. CDR3 length equals 16 residues. CDR3 sequence (DNA): TGTGCCAGCAGCTCCTACTCTGGGCAGTCACAGACTACGCAGTATTTT. Its translation: CASSSYSGQSQTTQYF.

The V gene is TRBV10-3, the J gene TRBJ2-3; TRBD2 is a possible D gene (7 bases). V gave up 2 bases and J gave up 2 bases, with 14 bases separating them. CDR3 length: 16 amino acids. CDR1 and CDR2 (germline): ENHRY, SYGVKD. CDR3 nucleotides: TGTGCCATCAGTGAGATTCTGGGGGGGCCCACAGATACGCAGTATTTT. Translating it yields CAISEILGGPTDTQYF.

This clone has a handful of counts. The chain has TRBV5-4 and TRBJ2-2, with TRBD1 matching 8 bases. CDR1 is SGHNT, CDR2 YYREEE, per germline (reference sequence). The trim removed 2 bases at V and 6 bases at J, leaving 9 bases unmatched. The CDR3 is 16 amino acids. CDR3 amino acids: CASSLYPGGRSGELFF. CDR3 nucleotide sequence: TGTGCCAGCAGCTTATACCCAGGGGGCCGATCCGGGGAGCTGTTTTTT.

The chain links TRBV9 to TRBJ1-3, with unresolved D. The germline CDR1 and CDR2 sequences are SGDLS and YYNGEE. The CDR3 totals 15 residues. The germline V and J ends were trimmed by 0 bases and 0 bases, with 7 bases remaining between them. In DNA, the CDR3 is TGTGCCAGCAGCGTAGCTGACTTCTCTGGAAACACCATATATTTT. Translating it yields CASSVADFSGNTIYF.

This clone turned up a few times. This chain links TRBV21-1 with TRBJ2-7; the table's D call, TRBD2, has no DNA check behind it. TRBV21-1 is shown as a pseudogene. The CDR3 consists of 16 residues. The CDR3 DNA reads TGTGCCAGCCCTGTCACGGGAAGGACGCCTCTATACGAGCAGTACTTC. Translation gives CASPVTGRTPLYEQYF.